What follows describes a single T cell receptor (beta chain). No antigen is known for it. Carried by the TCR beta cDNA libraries were unique molecular identifiers. The yield from roughly 1 to 10 million T cells was roughly 0.5 million cDNA molecules in total. TCRdb recomputed calls from the PCR reads with MiXCR, one row per CDR3 protein. This sample has about 820,000 distinct CDR3 sequences, with about 57% found just once. These data belong to a study of post-analysis software for immune sequencing data. Turning to the study itself: Recorded subtypes: relapsing-remitting, secondary progressive, progressive-relapsing; some patients unannotated.

Findings and limits, study-wide: Controls had lower frequencies than patients of 4 or 5 TRBV segments, which included TRBV5-6, TRBV5-1 and TRBV20-1. Those with multiple sclerosis, the patient group, showed significantly lower normalized Chao1 diversity than controls.

The CDR3 is made up of 15 amino acids. The J segment lost 0 bases and the V segment lost 5 bases, leaving 7 bases of the junction unmatched. Germline values: CDR1 SEHNR, CDR2 FQNEAQ (reference sequence). The sample was blood. The clonotype comes from a girl under 18 with multiple sclerosis. The V call is TRBV7-9, the J call TRBJ2-7, with 7 bases aligning to TRBD1. CDR3 residues: CASSPPGQFSYEQYF. The CDR3 DNA is TGTGCCAGCAGCCCACCGGGACAGTTCTCCTACGAGCAGTACTTC.